One and the same sample provided the 6 T cell receptor beta chains below, sequenced in a study of blood T cell repertoires in COVID-19 (dated by TCRdb to about 2020). Libraries were prepared through the immunoSEQ multiplex PCR assay. TCRdb retrieved this table from immuneACCESS and kept in-frame rearrangements only. Not all clones are present; in checked studies, unresolved V genes account for under half, and no reason is known for the remainder. The sample table holds roughly 190,000 clones, of which 70% to 90% were seen once. 5.5% to 7% of the sample comes from the top ten. Sequencing was done on a sample of peripheral blood. The receptor source for this set is a man aged 35-49 years with active or convalescent COVID-19.

The chain uses TRBV10-3 and TRBJ1-2; no reliable D call. CDR1 ENHRY and CDR2 SYGVKD come from the germline V gene. Trimming left V 5 bases short and J 5 bases short, with 9 bases between. The CDR3 has 12 amino acids. The CDR3 coding sequence is TGTGCCATCAGTCGGACGGGATATGGCTACACCTTC. It translates to CAISRTGYGYTF.

The chain combines TRBV28 with TRBJ1-1; D perhaps matches TRBD1 (5 bases). CDR1 is MDHEN and CDR2 is SYDVKM in the germline V gene. The V gene lost 3 bases and the J gene lost 1 base, with 12 bases spanning the gap. The CDR3 covers 15 residues. The CDR3 sequence: CASSFLGRENTEAFF. The CDR3 bases are TGTGCCAGCAGTTTCCTCGGCAGGGAGAACACTGAAGCTTTCTTT.

V and J are TRBV6-5 and TRBJ2-7, with TRBD1 as a possible D gene (6 bases). With 2 bases removed from V and 6 bases from J, the gap between germline ends came to 11 bases. CDR3 length: 13 residues. Germline CDR1 reads MNHEY; CDR2 reads SVGAGI. The CDR3 DNA follows: TGTGCCAGCAGTTACCGACAGGAAGTCGAGCAGTACTTC. Its protein product is CASSYRQEVEQYF.

The chain recombines TRBV5-1 with TRBJ1-6; 7 bases align to TRBD1. The germline V gene encodes CDR1 SGHRS and CDR2 YFSETQ. V shed 3 bases and J 7 bases; nucleotides not matched to a gene: 10. This CDR3 region has 16 residues. The CDR3 DNA reads as TGCGCCAGCAGCTCAAAGCAGGGGGTCCAGAATTCACCCCTCCACTTT. It specifies CASSSKQGVQNSPLHF. Complete variable domain (other parts from reference TRBV5-1 and TRBJ1-6): KAGVTQTPRYLIKTRGQQVTLSCSPISGHRSVSWYQQTPGQGLQFLFEYFSETQRNKGNFPGRFSGRQFSNSRSEMNVSTLELGDSALYLCASSSKQGVQNSPLHFGNGTRLTVT.

This chain joins TRBV28 and TRBJ1-6; D gene unclear. V dropped 6 bases and J dropped 7 bases, with 13 bases sitting between them. The CDR3 runs to 14 residues. The germline V gene has CDR1 MDHEN and CDR2 SYDVKM. The CDR3, as DNA: TGTGCCAGCAGCGAGGAGGCCGTCAATTCACCCCTCCACTTT. Protein sequence: CASSEEAVNSPLHF.

The V call is TRBV24-1, the J call TRBJ2-7; 7 positions agree with TRBD1. V shed 5 bases, J shed 2 bases, and the junction held 2 bases outside the gene matches. The CDR3 has 13 residues. Germline V gives CDR1 KGHDR, CDR2 SFDVKD. CDR3 in amino acids: CATSGQGTYEQYF. The CDR3 DNA follows: TGTGCCACCAGTGGACAGGGCACCTACGAGCAGTACTTC.